This is a list of T cell receptor beta chains from one sample in a study of metastatic and nonmetastatic thyroid tumors. TCRdb re-called clones from the PCR reads using MiXCR. Altogether approximately 32,000 clones are present, around a third being singletons, with the ten largest covering roughly 15%. Sequencing used tumor tissue. These receptors were obtained from a female donor with papillary thyroid cancer or a benign thyroid nodule (not recorded which). Some clones in this sample may be carry-over from other donors' samples. Each CDR3 is given with its conserved first and last residue. Each record gives: V gene, clone size, D gene, J gene, CDR3 DNA, CDR3 protein. The D gene is left open where the match is weak. For some rows the clone size is stated as once, few or many, or as a class when expanded; others skip it.

>TRBV6-1|-|TRBD1|TRBJ1-2
TGTGCCAGTTGGGACAGATCGCGCTATGGCTACACCTTC
CASWDRSRYGYTF
>TRBV6-1|-|-|TRBJ2-7
TGTGCCAGCAGTGACCACTACGAGCAGTACTTC
CASSDHYEQYF
>TRBV19|-|-|TRBJ1-3
TGTGCCAGCCGAGACAGCCGAAACACCATATATTTT
CASRDSRNTIYF
>TRBV20-1|few|TRBD1|TRBJ2-1
TGCAGTGCTAGCGGCTATGGACAGGGGCAAAATGAGCAGTTCTTC
CSASGYGQGQNEQFF
>TRBV7-9|-|-|TRBJ2-1
TGTGCCAGCAGCTCGGGGTTGTCCGGGAATGAGCAGTTCTTC
CASSSGLSGNEQFF
>TRBV20-1|-|TRBD2|TRBJ2-7
TGCAGTGCTAGAGGTCCGACTAGCTCCTCCTACGAGCAGTACTTC
CSARGPTSSSYEQYF
>TRBV5-1|-|TRBD2|TRBJ2-7
TGCGCCAGCAGCCCTACCCGGGGACTAGTCCTCTGGGAGCAGTACTTC
CASSPTRGLVLWEQYF
>TRBV12-3/TRBV12-4|-|-|TRBJ2-7
TGTGCCAGCAGCACTAGACAGGGAGGCCACGAGCAGTACTTC
CASSTRQGGHEQYF
>TRBV15|few|TRBD2|TRBJ2-2
TGTGCCACCAGCAGCAGCGGGCGGGGGGTAGGGGAGCTGTTTTTT
CATSSSGRGVGELFF
>TRBV6-2/TRBV6-3|few|TRBD1|TRBJ1-1
TGTGCCAGCAGTTATGGGGACAGAGGAGATAAAGCTTTCTTT
CASSYGDRGDKAFF
>TRBV7-9|-|-|TRBJ2-2
TGTGCCAGCAGCTTAACCAGGGATAGCACCGGGGAGCTGTTTTTT
CASSLTRDSTGELFF
>TRBV7-2|-|-|TRBJ2-1
TGTGCCAGCAGCTTACAGGGCTACAATGAGCAGTTCTTC
CASSLQGYNEQFF
>TRBV6-1|few|TRBD1|TRBJ1-2
TGTGCCAGCACCCCCGGACAGGAGAACTATGGCTACACCTTC
CASTPGQENYGYTF
>TRBV20-1|-|-|TRBJ2-2
TGCAGTGCCGCCAGGGCTGCCGGGGAGCTGTTTTTT
CSAARAAGELFF
>TRBV6-1|-|-|TRBJ2-3
TGTGCCAGCAGTGACACCCCAGGCTCGACGCAGTATTTT
CASSDTPGSTQYF
>TRBV7-2|-|-|TRBJ1-1
TGTGCCAGCAGCCCGCACCAGAACACTGAAGCTTTCTTT
CASSPHQNTEAFF